A single sample gave rise to the 18 T cell receptor beta chains below, sequenced in a study of T cells after yellow fever vaccination. From the 5' RACE reads, TCRdb called clonotypes with MiXCR, one entry per CDR3 protein. The table shows about 550,000 distinct CDR3 sequences, with roughly a fifth occurring only once. The sample in question was PBMCs, obtained 15 days after the yellow fever booster vaccination. The receptors were sampled from a man younger than 40 who received the YFV17D yellow fever vaccine.

This chain uses TRBV6-2 or TRBV6-3 with TRBJ2-2, with no clear D. The germline gives CDR1 MNHEY, CDR2 SVGEGT. Trimming removed 7 bases from V and 0 bases from J, with 12 bases in between. The CDR3 is 15 residues long. CDR3 coding DNA: TGTGCCAGCATCTCGACTCCACCGAACACCGGGGAGCTGTTTTTT. Its translation: CASISTPPNTGELFF.

The chain links TRBV7-8 to TRBJ2-6; D uncertain. The CDR3 covers 15 residues. Trimming took off 5 bases at V and 1 base at J, with 9 bases between the two ends. CDR1 and CDR2 (germline): SGHVS, FQNEAQ. The CDR3 sequence is CASSVSQSGANVLTF. The CDR3 DNA is TGTGCCAGCAGCGTTTCCCAGTCTGGGGCCAACGTCCTGACTTTC.

The gene calls are TRBV5-1 and TRBJ1-1; TRBD1 is a possible D gene (5 bases). The germline V gene encodes CDR1 SGHRS and CDR2 YFSETQ. The CDR3 contains 14 residues. Trimming took off 4 bases at V and 11 bases at J, with 21 bases between the two ends. The DNA of the CDR3 is TGCGCCAGCAGCCCCCAAGGGACCGGCGTGGATGCTTTCTTT. This sequence encodes CASSPQGTGVDAFF. The complete variable domain, with remaining parts taken from reference TRBV5-1 and TRBJ1-1, reads KAGVTQTPRYLIKTRGQQVTLSCSPISGHRSVSWYQQTPGQGLQFLFEYFSETQRNKGNFPGRFSGRQFSNSRSEMNVSTLELGDSALYLCASSPQGTGVDAFFGQGTRLTVV.

The V and J genes are TRBV11-2 and TRBJ1-3, with D perhaps TRBD1 (5 bases). The CDR3 length is 16 residues. The germline CDR1 and CDR2 sequences are SGHAT and FQNNGV. V lost 5 bases to trimming and J lost 4 bases, with 18 bases between them. The CDR3 DNA sequence: TGTGCCAGCAGCCACCCGGGGACGCTTCTGGGAAACACCATATATTTT. Translated, it gives CASSHPGTLLGNTIYF.

The chain recombines TRBV1 with TRBJ2-3; the table calls TRBD2, which could not be checked here. TRBV1 is shown as a pseudogene. CDR3 length equals 15 residues. The CDR3 sequence is CTSSQAGGPGDTQYF. CDR3 in DNA: TGCACCAGCAGCCAAGCGGGAGGGCCGGGAGATACGCAGTATTTT.

Here the CDR3 DNA reads TGTGCCAGCAGTCCCTTCTTCTTCCTAGCGGGGGTTAGCACAGATACGCAGTATTTT. Translated: CASSPFFFLAGVSTDTQYF. The genes are TRBV9 and TRBJ2-3; 10 positions match TRBD2. Per germline, CDR1 SGDLS and CDR2 YYNGEE. V shed 5 bases and J 0 bases; nucleotides not matched to a gene: 15. The CDR3 has 19 amino acids.

The chain joins TRBV12-3 or TRBV12-4 to TRBJ2-5; D possibly corresponds to TRBD2 (6 bases). Trimming cost V 8 bases and J 2 bases, with 18 bases left between them. The CDR3 is made up of 15 amino acids. The CDR3 region is CASGLTNQGQETQYF. In DNA form, the CDR3 reads TGTGCCAGCGGACTAACTAACCAGGGTCAAGAGACCCAGTACTTC.

This clonotype has more than one count but fewer than ten. The J gene is TRBJ1-6, the V gene TRBV9; a weak D match, TRBD1 (5 bases). Germline-derived CDR1 and CDR2 are SGDLS and YYNGEE. The CDR3 length is 11 residues. V was shortened by 7 bases and J by 10 bases, with 9 bases between the two germline ends. The CDR3 DNA is TGTGCCAGCGGGGGTGGCTCACCCCTCCACTTT. Translation: CASGGGSPLHF.

The chain joins TRBV20-1 to TRBJ2-5, with D perhaps given as TRBD1 or TRBD2 (5 bases each). V lost 0 bases and J 3 bases, leaving 14 bases between the germline ends. This CDR3 spans 15 amino acids. CDR1 is DFQATT and CDR2 is SNEGSKA in the germline V gene (reference sequence). The CDR3 DNA sequence: TGCAGTGCTAGAGATGCCGGGGACGGAAAAGAGACCCAGTACTTC. Encoded protein: CSARDAGDGKETQYF.

The CDR3 DNA reads TGCGCCAGCAGCGCCGGGGCGAGTGAGCCCCAGCATTTT. Translation: CASSAGASEPQHF. The gene calls are TRBV5-1 and TRBJ1-5; D may be TRBD1 (5 bases). The germline V and J ends were trimmed by 4 bases and 8 bases, with 13 bases remaining between them. Germline V gene sequence: CDR1 SGHRS, CDR2 YFSETQ. The CDR3 has 13 amino acids.

The chain carries TRBV7-2 and TRBJ2-7; 12 bases line up with TRBD2. The length of the CDR3 is 16 residues. J was trimmed by 0 bases and V by 5 bases; bases with no gene match: 5. Germline assignment: CDR1 SGHTA and CDR2 FQGNSA. Written as DNA, the CDR3 is TGTGCCAGCAGCCGAGGGACTAGCGGGTCCTCCTACGAGCAGTACTTC. It encodes CASSRGTSGSSYEQYF.

This clonotype has only a few counts. In DNA form, the CDR3 reads TGTGCCAGCAGTCCGGACATTGCTGGGGCCAACGTCCTGACTTTC. It translates to CASSPDIAGANVLTF. The chain employs TRBV27 and TRBJ2-6; a weak D match, TRBD1 (5 bases). There are 15 residues in the CDR3. Germline CDR1 and CDR2: MNHEY and SMNVEV (reference sequence). Trimming removed 5 bases from V and 2 bases from J, with 10 bases in between.

This clonotype has just a few counts. The chain carries TRBV20-1 and TRBJ2-3; D may correspond to TRBD1 or TRBD2 (5 bases each). The V end lost 5 bases, the J end lost 0 bases, and 9 bases lay between the germline ends. Germline-derived CDR1 and CDR2 are DFQATT and SNEGSKA (reference sequence). The CDR3 has 13 amino acids. The CDR3 region has the DNA TGCAGTGCTCCCAGGGAGAGCACAGATACGCAGTATTTT. It specifies CSAPRESTDTQYF.

A remark on this clonotype: One end of the junction does not line up with germline, which may come from a read error. This chain joins TRBV5-1 and TRBJ1-1, with D perhaps matching TRBD1 (5 bases). Germline V gene lookup returns CDR1 SGHRS and CDR2 YFSETQ. The CDR3 extends over 16 amino acids. In DNA, the CDR3 is TGCGCCAGCAGGTTGGGGTTGAGGGGTTCGTACACTGAAGCTTTCTTT. Translated: CASRLGLRGSYTEAFF.

This clonotype has only one observation. The rearrangement uses TRBV7-2 and TRBJ2-1; TRBD1 agrees at 8 bases. The CDR3 covers 14 residues. With 5 bases clipped from V and 6 bases from J, the junction kept 6 bases outside the gene matches. Germline CDR1 SGHTA, CDR2 FQGNSA. The CDR3, as DNA: TGTGCCAGCAGCCGCTGGACAGGGATCAATGAGCAGTTCTTC. This translates into CASSRWTGINEQFF.

This clonotype came up a few times. This chain connects TRBV20-1 to TRBJ2-2, with TRBD1 matching over 9 bases. V was pared by 3 bases and J by 4 bases, with 6 bases of the junction left unmatched. From germline, CDR1 is DFQATT and CDR2 SNEGSKA (reference sequence). The CDR3 is 15 amino acids. CDR3 in DNA: TGCAGTGCTAGTTCACAGGGGGCTTCCACCGGGGAGCTGTTTTTT. Translated, it gives CSASSQGASTGELFF.

The J gene is TRBJ2-5, the V gene TRBV19, with D uncertain. V gave up 5 bases and J gave up 0 bases, with 10 bases separating them. From germline, CDR1 is LNHDA and CDR2 SQIVND (reference sequence). The length of the CDR3 is 14 residues. The CDR3 loop reads CASSFFGYQETQYF. The CDR3, as DNA: TGTGCCAGTAGTTTCTTCGGGTACCAAGAGACCCAGTACTTC.

The chain uses TRBV5-1 and TRBJ1-2; 7 nucleotides match TRBD1. Trimming cost V 1 base and J 6 bases; bases outside gene matches: 6. This CDR3 comprises 14 residues. CDR1 and CDR2 (germline): SGHRS, YFSETQ. The chain's CDR3 is CASSLQGGADGYTF. CDR3 in DNA: TGCGCCAGCAGCTTGCAGGGGGGCGCGGATGGCTACACCTTC.